The 20 T cell receptor beta chains below all came from one sample that was sequenced in a study of T cell repertoires in cytomegalovirus infection. A single record per CDR3 protein comes from TCRdb applying MiXCR to the reads. The profile shows tens of thousands of distinct CDR3 sequences, 20% to 25% of them singletons. No antigen is known for these receptors. The material was CD8+ T cells from cultured PBMCs, obtained from culture after CMV antigen stimulation. These receptors all come from a human donor in good health (CMV status not recorded). Some clones in this sample may be carry-over from other donors' samples.

The chain recombines TRBV12-3 or TRBV12-4 with TRBJ1-2; D gene uncertain. The CDR3 is 12 amino acids. V lost 0 bases and J 6 bases, leaving 5 bases between the germline ends. The CDR3 protein is CASSLALDGYTF. Written as DNA, the CDR3 is TGTGCCAGCAGTTTAGCGCTAGATGGCTACACCTTC.

This clonotype was counted ten times or more. CDR3 DNA sequence: TGTGCCAGCAGCGTGGATCCGAGAAAGCCCCAGCATTTT. Residues: CASSVDPRKPQHF. This sequence joins TRBV9 and TRBJ1-5; D ambiguous. V lost 2 bases, J lost 8 bases, and 11 bases lay in between. The CDR3 is 13 amino acids. Germline lookup yields CDR1 SGDLS and CDR2 YYNGEE.

This chain joins TRBV6-1 and TRBJ2-1; no firm D call. The germline V and J ends were trimmed by 0 bases and 4 bases, with 10 bases remaining between them. CDR3 length: 15 amino acids. Germline CDR1 and CDR2: MNHNS and SASEGT. CDR3 coding DNA: TGTGCCAGCAGTGAAGCGTCTTCCGGGTACAATGAGCAGTTCTTC. Protein: CASSEASSGYNEQFF.

This clonotype was seen only once. V usage is TRBV6-1 and J usage is TRBJ1-3, with 11 bases that match TRBD1. The germline gives CDR1 MNHNS, CDR2 SASEGT. V gave up 0 bases and J gave up 0 bases; unmatched junction bases: 4. The CDR3 is 18 amino acids. Written as DNA, the CDR3 is TGTGCCAGCAGTGAAGCGGCGGACAGGGGGCTCTCTGGAAACACCATATATTTT. It translates to CASSEAADRGLSGNTIYF.

CDR3 residues: CASRPGGGSGANVLTF. CDR3 nucleotide sequence: TGTGCCAGCAGACCCGGGGGGGGCTCCGGGGCCAACGTCCTGACTTTC. The chain links TRBV7-8 to TRBJ2-6, with TRBD2 matching over 8 bases. Germline lookup yields CDR1 SGHVS and CDR2 FQNEAQ. The CDR3 runs 16 residues. J gave up 4 bases and V 6 bases, and 8 bases lay outside the gene matches.

This clonotype is large within its sample. J is TRBJ1-6 and V is TRBV7-9; 9 bases align to TRBD1. The CDR3 is made up of 17 amino acids. The V and J ends lost 4 bases and 10 bases, in that order; junction bases with no gene match: 14. Germline V gene lookup returns CDR1 SEHNR and CDR2 FQNEAQ (reference sequence). The CDR3 DNA follows: TGTGCCAGCAGCTCGCACGAAACAGGGGGCGCGCGATCACCCCTCCACTTT. Protein: CASSSHETGGARSPLHF.

This clonotype was detected a few times. The chain recombines TRBV7-9 with TRBJ2-5; D is uncertain. CDR3 size: 14 residues. Germline V gives CDR1 SEHNR, CDR2 FQNEAQ (reference sequence). Deletions cut 6 bases from V and 0 bases from J, with 11 bases between. The CDR3 nucleotides read TGTGCCAGCAGTCTCGTGTCATACCAAGAGACCCAGTACTTC. As protein: CASSLVSYQETQYF.

J is TRBJ1-1 and V is TRBV6-6, with 8 bases matching TRBD1. The CDR3 contains 15 residues. Per germline, CDR1 MNHNY and CDR2 SVGAGI (reference sequence). With V trimmed by 2 bases and J by 4 bases, 6 bases remained unmatched. The CDR3 bases are TGTGCCAGCAGTTACCCAGGGGGCCTGTCCACTGAAGCTTTCTTT. It is translated as CASSYPGGLSTEAFF.

The rearrangement uses TRBV27 and TRBJ1-5, with TRBD1 matching 7 bases. Per germline, CDR1 MNHEY and CDR2 SMNVEV (reference sequence). The V and J ends lost 1 base and 9 bases, in that order; junction bases with no gene match: 9. CDR3 length: 15 residues. The CDR3 DNA sequence: TGTGCCAGCAGTTTATACAGGGGAGGAGTGTGGCCCCAGCATTTT. It codes for CASSLYRGGVWPQHF.

The chain combines TRBV6-5 with TRBJ1-2; 7 nucleotides line up with TRBD1. Germline-derived CDR1 and CDR2 are MNHEY and SVGAGI. This CDR3 spans 15 amino acids. V gave up 0 bases and J gave up 2 bases; unmatched junction bases: 3. The CDR3 spells CASSYSGRGNYGYTF. CDR3 bases: TGTGCCAGCAGTTACTCGGGCAGGGGGAACTATGGCTACACCTTC.

This clonotype was counted a few times. The chain employs TRBV6-1 and TRBJ1-2; TRBD1 matches at 8 bases. With V trimmed by 3 bases and J by 4 bases, 7 bases remained unmatched. Germline CDR1 reads MNHNS; CDR2 reads SASEGT. The CDR3 runs to 15 residues. The CDR3 is CASSDIRTGPYGYTF. For the CDR3, the DNA is TGTGCCAGCAGTGATATTAGGACAGGGCCCTATGGCTACACCTTC.

The rearrangement joins TRBV6-1 to TRBJ2-4; TRBD2 might be the D (5 bases). The V and J ends lost 5 bases and 0 bases respectively, with 17 bases between them. The CDR3 covers 17 residues. CDR1 is MNHNS and CDR2 is SASEGT in the germline V gene. Here the CDR3 DNA reads TGTGCCAGCAGTAAAAACTTAGCGTCTATAGCCAAAAACATTCAGTACTTC. Translated: CASSKNLASIAKNIQYF.

The CDR3 spells CASSSLLGINQPQHF. CDR3 bases: TGTGCCAGCAGTTCCCTTTTGGGGATCAATCAGCCCCAGCATTTT. The chain recombines TRBV6-2 or TRBV6-3 with TRBJ1-5; D gene unclear. The CDR3 has 15 amino acids. V lost 4 bases and J 3 bases, leaving 13 bases between the germline ends. Germline loops: CDR1 MNHEY, CDR2 SVGEGT.

This chain joins TRBV6-1 and TRBJ1-1, with TRBD1 as a possible D gene (5 bases). Germline V gene data show CDR1 as MNHNS and CDR2 as SASEGT. Trimming took off 1 base at V and 3 bases at J, with 12 bases between the two ends. The CDR3 totals 15 residues. The CDR3 reads CASSEDQGLYTEAFF. In DNA form, the CDR3 reads TGTGCCAGCAGTGAAGATCAGGGCCTATACACTGAAGCTTTCTTT.

V gene TRBV10-3 combines with J gene TRBJ1-1, with D perhaps TRBD1 (6 bases). V gave up 2 bases and J gave up 1 base, with 8 bases separating them. The length of the CDR3 is 14 residues. Germline-derived CDR1 and CDR2 are ENHRY and SYGVKD. The CDR3 here is CAISEVGGNTEAFF. The CDR3 DNA reads as TGTGCCATCAGTGAGGTAGGGGGGAACACTGAAGCTTTCTTT.

This clonotype has a single count. The chain is built from TRBV5-5 and TRBJ2-1; D remains ambiguous. Trimming took 4 bases from V and 0 from J, leaving 14 bases between them. The germline V gene has CDR1 SGHKS and CDR2 YYEKEE (reference sequence). The CDR3 is 16 residues long. The CDR3 region is CASSGDKASSYNEQFF. The DNA of the CDR3 is TGTGCCAGCAGCGGCGACAAGGCGAGCTCCTACAATGAGCAGTTCTTC.

This clonotype has only a few counts. This chain links TRBV27 with TRBJ2-7, with D perhaps matching TRBD1 (6 bases). Deletions cut 6 bases from V and 7 bases from J, with 16 bases between. This CDR3 is 13 amino acids long. CDR1 is MNHEY and CDR2 is SMNVEV in the germline V gene (reference sequence). This CDR3 reads CASRDRPGQEQYF. CDR3 nucleotide sequence: TGTGCCAGCAGAGACAGGCCCGGGCAGGAGCAGTACTTC.

This clonotype was seen a few times. The chain uses TRBV12-3 or TRBV12-4 and TRBJ1-1; tentative D call: TRBD1 (5 bases). The V gene lost 5 bases and the J gene lost 6 bases, with 16 bases spanning the gap. CDR3 length: 14 amino acids. For the CDR3, the DNA is TGTGCCAGCAGTCCGGGACGAAAAAACTCTGAAGCTTTCTTT. It is translated as CASSPGRKNSEAFF.

This clonotype occurred a few times. The rearrangement links TRBV12-3 or TRBV12-4 to TRBJ2-2; D not resolved. Trimming stripped 6 bases from V and 6 bases from J, with 11 bases between. The CDR3 runs to 13 residues. DNA of the CDR3: TGTGCCAGCAGGGAAATTAGCCCCGGGGAGCTGTTTTTT. Amino acids: CASREISPGELFF.

The table lists this clonotype with a few counts. V gene TRBV6-6 combines with J gene TRBJ2-3; D possibly corresponds to TRBD1 (6 bases). Germline values: CDR1 MNHNY, CDR2 SVGAGI (reference sequence). CDR3 length: 16 amino acids. Between the trimmed V and J ends, which lost 5 bases and 5 bases, there was a span of 20 bases. The CDR3 loop reads CASSPFRDIIRDTQYF. The CDR3 DNA reads as TGTGCCAGCAGTCCGTTCCGGGACATAATCCGAGATACGCAGTATTTT.